This T cell receptor beta chain was captured in a study of T cells in Graves' hyperthyroidism and ophthalmopathy. Turning to the study itself: Specimen type is peripheral blood, collected at initial diagnosis prior to any treatment. Study-wide findings and caveats: Patients with ophthalmopathy were separated from those with stable hyperthyroidism by a 13 V-J model. Appearing also in blood were most of the thyroid clonotypes expanded above 0.001.

Trimming left V 7 bases short and J 0 bases short, with 4 bases between. CDR1 and CDR2 from the germline V gene are SEHNR and FQNEAQ (reference sequence). This CDR3 region has 12 residues. Amplification of TCR beta CDR3 regions was performed using RNA transcripts as template. The HTBI primer set served for first-round RT-PCR of the TCR CDR3. Via MiXCR, TCRdb re-called the multiplex PCR reads, giving one row per CDR3 protein. The sample has roughly 510,000 distinct CDR3 sequences, about 20% seen once; the top ten hold about a quarter. There are a few counts of this clonotype. The antigen remains undetermined. Exclusion criteria comprised uncontrolled infection, other autoimmune disease, pregnancy or lactation.

The rearrangement links TRBV7-9 to TRBJ1-3; D unclear. Sequencing was done on a sample of blood. The TCR originated in a man between 18 and 35 years old with Graves' hyperthyroidism. The CDR3: CASNDSGNTIYF. The CDR3 DNA is TGTGCCAGCAATGACTCTGGAAACACCATATATTTT.